Below, 5 T cell receptor beta chains from the same sample are listed, as sequenced in a study of sequential checkpoint blockade in melanoma (dated by TCRdb to between 2019 and 2020). Preparation of the library involved the immunoSEQ multiplex PCR assay. TCRdb stores this immuneACCESS table with in-frame sequences only. Part of the clones is absent; in the studies checked, under half of the shortfall reflects unresolved V genes, and no reason is known for the rest. Counted in this sample were around 20,000 clones; more than 70% of them appeared once. The ten largest clones take up about 38% of the sample. Read against the paper, the sample's treatment or condition label means: randomized to nivolumab then ipilimumab (arm A) or the reverse (arm B). The sequencing used CD8+ T cells sorted from blood (inferred from file names), collected from a patient given nivolumab and ipilimumab in sequence. The source of these receptors is a human donor with melanoma.

This clone has only one observation. The chain links TRBV6-5 to TRBJ1-4; possibly TRBD1 for D (6 bases). CDR3 length: 15 residues. Germline values: CDR1 MNHEY, CDR2 SVGAGI. Between the trimmed V and J ends, which lost 5 bases and 4 bases, there was a span of 14 bases. Written as DNA, the CDR3 is TGTGCCAGCAGTACCAACAGGGTTATTAATGAAAAACTGTTTTTT. Encoded protein: CASSTNRVINEKLFF.

This clone was recorded once. The chain employs TRBV6-1 and TRBJ2-7; D possibly corresponds to TRBD1 (5 bases). V gave up 1 base and J gave up 3 bases, with 10 bases separating them. The CDR3 length is 14 residues. The germline V gene has CDR1 MNHNS and CDR2 SASEGT. CDR3 coding DNA: TGTGCCAGCAGTGAAGACAGGACGGGCTACGAGCAGTACTTC. Translated: CASSEDRTGYEQYF.

The chain recombines TRBV6-5 with TRBJ1-2; 7 bases are a match to TRBD1. The ends lost 6 bases at V and 4 bases at J; junction bases unmatched: 5. Germline V lookup: CDR1 MNHEY, CDR2 SVGAGI. This CDR3 is 13 amino acids long. In DNA, the CDR3 is TGTGCCAGCAGACCACGGACAGGCTATGGCTACACCTTC. Its protein is CASRPRTGYGYTF.

The chain links TRBV5-6 to TRBJ2-7, with D possibly being TRBD2 (6 bases). V gave up 0 bases and J gave up 2 bases, with 12 bases separating them. Germline-derived CDR1 and CDR2 are SGHDT and YYEEEE. This CDR3 is built from 15 residues. CDR3 loop: CASSLGHPGAYEQYF. The CDR3 DNA is TGTGCCAGCAGCTTGGGACACCCGGGGGCCTACGAGCAGTACTTC.

The V and J genes are TRBV19 and TRBJ1-2, with TRBD1 matching 12 bases. CDR1 is LNHDA and CDR2 is SQIVND in the germline V gene (reference sequence). The CDR3 runs to 17 residues. Trimming at V came to 7 bases and at J to 3 bases, leaving 12 bases not matched to a gene. The CDR3, as DNA: TGTGCCAGTACCTATTCCGGGACAGGGGGCGTAGACTATGGCTACACCTTC. Encoded protein: CASTYSGTGGVDYGYTF.